The 5 T cell receptor beta chains reported below all come from one sample, sequenced in a study of PD-1 blockade in classical Hodgkin lymphoma (TCRdb year 2020). Library preparation used the immunoSEQ multiplex PCR assay. This is the immuneACCESS table as TCRdb keeps it, with only in-frame sequences that have V and J called. A part of the clones is gone; compared with another copy, unresolved V genes explain less than half, and the rest is unexplained. The sample table holds about 22,000 clones, of which approximately 94% were seen once. 4.5% to 6.5% of the sample is taken by the ten largest. Interpreted using the paper, the time point label stands for: newly diagnosed, previously untreated cHL patient sample. The sequenced sample was peripheral blood mononuclear cells (PBMCs). The receptors originated from a human donor with classical Hodgkin lymphoma.

The rearrangement links TRBV5-1 to TRBJ2-4; D gene uncertain. The CDR3 length is 15 residues. From germline, CDR1 is SGHRS and CDR2 YFSETQ. V dropped 0 bases and J dropped 1 base, with 8 bases sitting between them. This CDR3 reads CASSLALGAKNIQYF. Written as DNA, the CDR3 is TGCGCCAGCAGCTTGGCCTTGGGGGCCAAAAACATTCAGTACTTC.

The gene calls are TRBV19 and TRBJ1-1; D is possibly TRBD1 (5 bases). Germline V lookup: CDR1 LNHDA, CDR2 SQIVND (reference sequence). The CDR3 consists of 15 residues. V was pared by 3 bases and J by 0 bases, with 11 bases between. The CDR3 loop is CASSMTAPMNTEAFF. CDR3 coding DNA: TGTGCCAGTAGTATGACAGCTCCTATGAACACTGAAGCTTTCTTT.

The V and J genes are TRBV6-6 and TRBJ1-6; a possible D gene is TRBD1 (5 bases). The CDR3 has 12 residues. Trimming cost V 2 bases and J 9 bases, with 5 bases left between them. Germline values: CDR1 MNHNY, CDR2 SVGAGI (reference sequence). CDR3 amino acids: CASSYRGSPLHF. The CDR3 DNA reads as TGTGCCAGCAGTTACAGGGGTTCACCCCTCCACTTT.

The chain couples TRBV2 to TRBJ2-3, with D perhaps assigned TRBD1 or TRBD2 (5 bases each). The V gene's germline CDR1 is SNHLY and CDR2 FYNNEI. The CDR3 loop spans 12 amino acids. Deletions cut 6 bases from V and 6 bases from J, with 10 bases between. The CDR3 spells CASRGDPDTQYF. As DNA, the CDR3 is TGTGCCAGCAGAGGGGACCCCGATACGCAGTATTTT.

In this sample, this clone turned up a few times. The chain carries TRBV29-1 and TRBJ1-1; D not certain. Trimming stripped 5 bases from V and 1 base from J, with 17 bases between. The CDR3 loop spans 15 amino acids. Germline values: CDR1 SQVTM, CDR2 ANQGSEA. CDR3 in amino acids: CSVMRRLEKNTEAFF. Written as DNA, the CDR3 is TGCAGCGTTATGAGGCGCCTGGAGAAGAACACTGAAGCTTTCTTT.